This T cell receptor (beta chain) was obtained from a study of early T cells in non-severe SARS-CoV-2 infection. Unique molecular identifiers were affixed to single, distinct cDNA molecules. TCRdb fed the 5' RACE reads into MiXCR, producing one record per CDR3 protein. The repertoire holds roughly 56,000 distinct CDR3 sequences, more than 9% seen once, with 1.2% in the top ten. This clonotype occurred many times. V trimming: 5 bases; J trimming: 3 bases; junction bases outside the gene matches: 8. The CDR3 extends over 16 amino acids. Germline lookup yields CDR1 SGHTA and CDR2 FQGTGA. The origin of this receptor is an adult who was a healthcare worker with PCR-confirmed SARS-CoV-2 infection or an uninfected control (not recorded which). V gene TRBV7-3 combines with J gene TRBJ2-2; 8 positions agree with TRBD1. The sequenced sample was whole blood. This chain's CDR3 is CASSETGGFDTGELFF. CDR3 in DNA: TGTGCCAGCAGCGAAACAGGGGGGTTTGACACCGGGGAGCTGTTTTTT.